The present entry profiles one T cell receptor (beta chain) with its context. What it binds is not known. The data are from a study of long-term antiretroviral therapy in people with HIV. General observations from the study: The repertoire was dominated at all time points by clones expanded before ART.

Before DNA extraction, about 0.95-10 million cryopreserved PBMC were held in the samples. Running of the v3.0 immunoSEQ assay took place at survey level. Sequencing was performed with immunoSEQ multiplex PCR; in TCRdb, only in-frame clones are kept and a portion is missing. The repertoire holds about 24,000 clones, with approximately 80% as singletons. The CDR3 runs 13 residues. Trimming removed 1 base at V and 6 bases at J, with 7 bases between. In germline, CDR1 is SGHDT, CDR2 YYEEEE. This sequence originates from a man over 45 with HIV. This chain links TRBV5-6 with TRBJ1-4; no clear D. The material was unsorted PBMCs, obtained 3 years after starting antiretroviral therapy. CDR3 residues: CASSLRIDEKLFF. The CDR3 bases are TGTGCCAGCAGCTTGCGTATTGATGAAAAACTGTTTTTT.